This T cell receptor beta chain was found in a study of shared clonotypes between healthy human individuals. An approximately 210 ng quantity of DNA, 32,000 or so T cell genomes, went into the sorted-subset replicate PCRs. TCRdb keeps only in-frame clones here, not all; method: immunoSEQ multiplex PCR. The sample has approximately 2,000,000 clones; less than 95% are singletons. The germline V gene has CDR1 SGHNT and CDR2 YYREEE (reference sequence). Trimming took 4 bases from V and 3 from J; bases not matched to a gene: 10. The CDR3 is made up of 15 amino acids. Specimen: naive CD4+ T cells from PBMCs. The subset was: CD45RA+ positively selected. The clonotype originates from a man younger than 30 in good health. Some clones in this sample may be carry-over from other donors' samples. This chain joins TRBV5-4 and TRBJ2-7, with 7 positions matching TRBD2. CDR3 DNA sequence: TGTGCCAGCAGCCCCGGGCGGGAGATCGGCTACGAGCAGTACTTC. Protein sequence: CASSPGREIGYEQYF.